The clone carrying this TCR beta chain was observed a handful of times. What it recognizes is unknown. The CDR3 sequence is 15 residues long. The germline V gene encodes CDR1 SEHNR and CDR2 FQNEAQ (reference sequence). V lost 2 bases, J lost 6 bases, and 14 bases lay in between. The sample originates from a study of T cells after yellow fever vaccination. Points from the study as a whole: Weaker in magnitude, the secondary response showed a faster peak on day 5 versus 15. Within FACS-sorted repertoires, abundant clonotypes contaminating from the bulk population could be present.

MiXCR, applied by TCRdb to the 5' RACE reads, yields one record per CDR3 protein. The top ten hold over 3% of the sample, which has around 320,000 distinct CDR3 sequences, about 10% seen once. The chain joins TRBV7-9 to TRBJ2-1; the D is unclear. The sequence came from a man younger than 35 who received the YFV17D yellow fever vaccine. The specimen comprised CD4+ T cells sorted from PBMCs, sampled 45 days after the yellow fever booster vaccination. CDR3 sequence: CASSLWGNTFNEQFF. The CDR3 DNA sequence: TGTGCCAGCAGCTTATGGGGTAACACCTTCAATGAGCAGTTCTTC.